This T cell receptor beta chain was sequenced in a study of response to subunit inactivated influenza vaccine. Study-level points and caveats: Every seasonal influenza vaccination brings in few new T cells, the authors suggested.

A word on this clonotype: Its matching antigen is unknown.

MiXCR was run by TCRdb on the RT-PCR reads, yielding one entry per CDR3 protein. The data hold about 780,000 distinct CDR3 sequences, with around a sixth observed a single time. Germline V gene sequence: CDR1 LGHNA, CDR2 YNFKEQ. J gave up 0 bases and V 3 bases, and 7 bases lay outside the gene matches. CDR3 length: 18 amino acids. The clonotype originates from a man aged 50-59 years who received an inactivated influenza vaccine. The chain couples TRBV4-2 to TRBJ2-2, with 10 bases aligning to TRBD2. The starting material was PBMCs from blood, obtained roughly 5 days after vaccination. The CDR3 DNA reads TGTGCCAGCAGCCAGGAACTAGCGGGGAGGGCGAACACCGGGGAGCTGTTTTTT. It encodes CASSQELAGRANTGELFF.